A selection of T cell receptor beta chains follows, all from one sample in a study of blood T cell repertoires in COVID-19. Clones were sequenced by immunoSEQ multiplex PCR, and TCRdb holds only the in-frame ones, with some missing. Altogether 100,000 to 150,000 clones are present, 84% being singletons, with the ten largest covering around an eighth. Sequenced input: peripheral blood. These receptors all come from a woman aged 25-40 years who had recovered from COVID-19. The CDR3 runs from the conserved cysteine through the conserved F or W. Fields, in order: D gene, V gene, clone size, J gene, CDR3 protein, CDR3 DNA. The D gene is left open where the match is weak. Rows give clone size only sometimes, using once, few, many, or a class for an expanded clone.

D: -; V: TRBV7-9; size: once; J: TRBJ2-1; CDR3: CASSLGAGNGNEQFF; DNA: TGTGCCAGCAGCTTAGGGGCGGGTAATGGCAATGAGCAGTTCTTC
D: -; V: TRBV5-5; size: -; J: TRBJ2-3; CDR3: CASSLEYGVADTQYF; DNA: TGTGCCAGCAGCTTGGAATACGGGGTGGCAGATACGCAGTATTTT
D: -; V: TRBV7-8; size: -; J: TRBJ2-5; CDR3: CASSLKTRYTQETQYF; DNA: TGTGCCAGCAGCTTAAAAACTAGGTATACCCAAGAGACCCAGTACTTC
D: -; V: TRBV10-3; size: -; J: TRBJ1-2; CDR3: CAISDPTGYPSYGYTF; DNA: TGTGCCATCAGTGACCCTACAGGGTACCCTAGCTATGGCTACACCTTC
D: TRBD1; V: TRBV27; size: -; J: TRBJ1-1; CDR3: CASRGTGITEAFF; DNA: TGTGCCAGCAGGGGGACAGGGATCACTGAAGCTTTCTTT
D: -; V: TRBV18; size: -; J: TRBJ2-3; CDR3: CASSGGGRDTQYF; DNA: TGTGCCAGCTCAGGAGGGGGCAGGGATACGCAGTATTTT
D: -; V: TRBV6-2/TRBV6-3; size: -; J: TRBJ2-5; CDR3: CASSYLAVQETQYF; DNA: TGTGCCAGCAGTTATCTAGCTGTTCAAGAGACCCAGTACTTC
D: -; V: TRBV6-1; size: -; J: TRBJ1-5; CDR3: CASSEEGLSNQPQHF; DNA: TGTGCCAGCAGTGAAGAGGGACTTAGCAATCAGCCCCAGCATTTT
D: -; V: TRBV7-2; size: -; J: TRBJ1-2; CDR3: CASSLSREGYGYTF; DNA: TGTGCCAGCAGCCTTAGCAGGGAAGGGTATGGCTACACCTTC
D: TRBD1; V: TRBV14; size: -; J: TRBJ1-1; CDR3: CASSQYAGGDFATSYSNTEAFF; DNA: TGTGCCAGCAGCCAATATGCAGGGGGCGATTTCGCAACGTCGTATTCGAACACTGAAGCTTTCTTT
D: -; V: TRBV2; size: -; J: TRBJ1-6; CDR3: CASSTRTAANSPLHF; DNA: TGTGCCAGCAGTACACGGACAGCCGCGAATTCACCCCTCCACTTT
D: -; V: TRBV6-6; size: -; J: TRBJ2-6; CDR3: CASNPAGANVLTF; DNA: TGTGCCAGCAACCCAGCTGGGGCCAACGTCCTGACTTTC
D: -; V: TRBV19; size: -; J: TRBJ2-7; CDR3: CASSIGEGGDEQYF; DNA: TGTGCCAGTAGTATAGGCGAAGGGGGAGACGAGCAGTACTTC
D: TRBD2; V: TRBV7-2; size: -; J: TRBJ2-3; CDR3: CASSLRGGGVPSSTDTQYF; DNA: TGTGCCAGCAGCTTAAGAGGCGGGGGGGTTCCCTCTAGCACAGATACGCAGTATTTT
D: TRBD1; V: TRBV5-6; size: -; J: TRBJ1-4; CDR3: CASSAGQGDQEKLFF; DNA: TGTGCCAGCAGCGCAGGACAGGGGGATCAGGAAAAACTGTTTTTT
D: TRBD1; V: TRBV27; size: -; J: TRBJ2-7; CDR3: CASSSRTGGTYEQYF; DNA: TGTGCCAGCAGTTCTAGGACAGGGGGCACCTACGAGCAGTACTTC
D: TRBD1; V: TRBV7-9; size: -; J: TRBJ1-5; CDR3: CASSLQGDNQPQHF; DNA: TGTGCCAGCAGCTTACAGGGGGACAATCAGCCCCAGCATTTT
D: -; V: TRBV6-5; size: -; J: TRBJ2-3; CDR3: CASSNTDTQYF; DNA: TGTGCCAGCAGCAACACAGATACGCAGTATTTT
D: TRBD1; V: TRBV7-7; size: -; J: TRBJ2-1; CDR3: CASSQGTGPNEQFF; DNA: TGTGCTAGCAGCCAAGGGACAGGGCCCAATGAGCAGTTCTTC
D: TRBD1; V: TRBV27; size: -; J: TRBJ1-1; CDR3: CASRKLGQGAVNTEAFF; DNA: TGTGCCAGCAGGAAGTTAGGGCAGGGGGCTGTGAACACTGAAGCTTTCTTT
D: -; V: TRBV6-1; size: -; J: TRBJ1-2; CDR3: CASSERRVDGYTF; DNA: TGTGCCAGCAGTGAACGGAGGGTGGATGGCTACACCTTC
D: -; V: TRBV29-1; size: -; J: TRBJ2-1; CDR3: CSVEEGGLNEQFF; DNA: TGCAGCGTTGAAGAGGGAGGTCTCAATGAGCAGTTCTTC
D: -; V: TRBV7-6; size: -; J: TRBJ1-3; CDR3: CASSPGNGNTIYF; DNA: TGTGCCAGCAGCCCCGGTAATGGAAACACCATATATTTT
D: -; V: TRBV6-1; size: -; J: TRBJ1-5; CDR3: CASSEVAGIITQHF; DNA: TGTGCCAGCAGTGAAGTTGCAGGGATCATTACCCAGCATTTT
D: -; V: TRBV27; size: -; J: TRBJ2-1; CDR3: CASSSPPWRDPYNEQFF; DNA: TGTGCCAGCAGTTCCCCCCCGTGGCGGGACCCCTACAATGAGCAGTTCTTC
D: -; V: TRBV7-6; size: -; J: TRBJ2-5; CDR3: CASSLAFGQMYQETQYF; DNA: TGTGCCAGCAGCTTAGCTTTTGGACAGATGTACCAAGAGACCCAGTACTTC
D: TRBD1; V: TRBV25-1; size: -; J: TRBJ1-2; CDR3: CASSDRDRGAYGYTF; DNA: TGTGCCAGCAGTGACCGGGACAGGGGGGCCTATGGCTACACCTTC
D: TRBD1; V: TRBV7-9; size: -; J: TRBJ1-3; CDR3: CASSPGTGGGNTIYF; DNA: TGTGCCAGCAGTCCCGGGACAGGGGGCGGAAACACCATATATTTT
D: TRBD1; V: TRBV19; size: -; J: TRBJ2-1; CDR3: CASSAYRGNTYNEQFF; DNA: TGTGCCAGTAGTGCCTACAGGGGAAACACCTACAATGAGCAGTTCTTC
D: -; V: TRBV6-5; size: few; J: TRBJ1-1; CDR3: CASSNRAARTEAFF; DNA: TGTGCCAGCAGTAACAGGGCGGCGAGGACTGAAGCTTTCTTT
D: TRBD2; V: TRBV3-1/TRBV3-2; size: -; J: TRBJ2-1; CDR3: CASSQLRSGGQFF; DNA: TGTGCCAGCAGCCAATTGAGGAGCGGGGGACAGTTCTTC
D: TRBD1; V: TRBV7-2; size: -; J: TRBJ1-1; CDR3: CASSLERDSEAFF; DNA: TGTGCCAGCAGCTTAGAGAGGGACAGTGAAGCTTTCTTT
D: TRBD1; V: TRBV19; size: -; J: TRBJ1-5; CDR3: CASTTGQGNSNQPQHF; DNA: TGTGCCAGTACCACAGGACAGGGCAACAGCAATCAGCCCCAGCATTTT
D: -; V: TRBV18; size: once; J: TRBJ2-1; CDR3: CASSPSTDEQFF; DNA: TGTGCCAGCTCGCCTAGTACCGATGAGCAGTTCTTC
D: -; V: TRBV7-9; size: -; J: TRBJ2-1; CDR3: CASSLEENPYNEQFF; DNA: TGTGCCAGCAGCTTAGAAGAGAACCCCTACAATGAGCAGTTCTTC
D: TRBD1; V: TRBV11-2; size: -; J: TRBJ1-4; CDR3: CASRSSGTGIEKLFF; DNA: TGTGCCAGCAGGTCTTCTGGGACAGGGATCGAAAAACTGTTTTTT
D: TRBD2; V: TRBV27; size: -; J: TRBJ2-1; CDR3: CASSTSSGRTNEQFF; DNA: TGTGCCAGCAGCACCTCTAGCGGGAGGACGAATGAGCAGTTCTTC
D: -; V: TRBV21-1; size: -; J: TRBJ1-2; CDR3: CASSEDRLVSYGYTF; DNA: TGTGCCAGCAGCGAAGACAGGTTGGTCTCCTATGGCTACACCTTC
D: -; V: TRBV6-5; size: -; J: TRBJ1-1; CDR3: CASSYSHILNTEAFF; DNA: TGTGCCAGCAGTTACTCGCACATCCTTAACACTGAAGCTTTCTTT
D: TRBD1; V: TRBV19; size: -; J: TRBJ1-5; CDR3: CASRRGRGGNQPQHF; DNA: TGTGCCAGTAGGAGGGGGCGCGGAGGCAATCAGCCCCAGCATTTT
D: -; V: TRBV11-2; size: -; J: TRBJ1-1; CDR3: CASSLQKNTEAFF; DNA: TGTGCCAGCAGCCTTCAGAAGAACACTGAAGCTTTCTTT
D: -; V: TRBV18; size: once; J: TRBJ2-1; CDR3: CASSPGSYNEQFF; DNA: TGTGCCAGCTCACCCGGCTCCTACAATGAGCAGTTCTTC
D: -; V: TRBV5-6; size: few; J: TRBJ2-7; CDR3: CASSLSGFSYEQYF; DNA: TGTGCCAGCAGCTTGTCAGGGTTCTCCTACGAGCAGTACTTC
D: -; V: TRBV18; size: -; J: TRBJ1-1; CDR3: CASSGRARGTEAFF; DNA: TGTGCCAGCTCGGGGAGGGCCCGGGGGACTGAAGCTTTCTTT
D: -; V: TRBV6-5; size: -; J: TRBJ1-5; CDR3: CASSYSRGNQPQHF; DNA: TGTGCCAGCAGTTACTCGAGGGGCAATCAGCCCCAGCATTTT
D: -; V: TRBV11-2; size: -; J: TRBJ2-5; CDR3: CASSSGAAQETQYF; DNA: TGTGCCAGCAGCTCTGGGGCAGCACAAGAGACCCAGTACTTC
D: -; V: TRBV5-1; size: -; J: TRBJ2-3; CDR3: CASKDRPTSTDTQYF; DNA: TGCGCCAGCAAGGACAGACCAACAAGCACAGATACGCAGTATTTT
D: -; V: TRBV3-1/TRBV3-2; size: few; J: TRBJ2-6; CDR3: CASISGSSGANVLTF; DNA: TGTGCCAGCATTTCCGGGAGCTCTGGGGCCAACGTCCTGACTTTC
D: -; V: TRBV28; size: -; J: TRBJ2-7; CDR3: CASSLIRDEQYF; DNA: TGTGCCAGCAGTTTAATTCGGGACGAGCAGTACTTC
D: -; V: TRBV7-7; size: -; J: TRBJ2-1; CDR3: CASSLGEVGRYNEQFF; DNA: TGTGCTAGCAGCTTAGGAGAAGTGGGGCGTTACAATGAGCAGTTCTTC
D: -; V: TRBV5-1; size: -; J: TRBJ1-4; CDR3: CASSLGGMRENNEKLFF; DNA: TGCGCCAGCAGCTTGGGCGGTATGAGAGAAAATAATGAAAAACTGTTTTTT
D: TRBD1; V: TRBV4-1; size: -; J: TRBJ2-7; CDR3: CASSQQQGAGYEQYF; DNA: TGCGCCAGCAGCCAACAACAGGGGGCAGGTTACGAGCAGTACTTC